One and the same sample provided the 28 T cell receptor beta chains below, sequenced in a study of cytomegalovirus exposure and HLA in healthy donors. Use of 60 Vbeta and 13 Jbeta primers characterized the PCR. TCRdb's table, derived via immunoSEQ multiplex PCR, lists solely in-frame clones and lacks some. The sample includes 250,000 or so clones, around 90% of them seen just once. The source material was PBMCs. Source of these receptors: a girl aged 2-15 years in good health and CMV-seronegative.

The chain carries TRBV13 and TRBJ1-2; possibly TRBD1 for D (6 bases). The length of the CDR3 is 14 residues. V dropped 3 bases and J dropped 7 bases, with 15 bases sitting between them. Germline values: CDR1 PRHDT, CDR2 FYEKMQ (reference sequence). CDR3 region: CASSFAGAESGYTF. The DNA of the CDR3 is TGTGCCAGCAGCTTCGCGGGGGCAGAGTCTGGCTACACCTTC.

The CDR3 here is CASSHLAGLANTGELFF. CDR3 sequence (DNA): TGTGCCAGCAGCCATTTGGCGGGACTAGCGAACACCGGGGAGCTGTTTTTT. The rearrangement links TRBV5-4 to TRBJ2-2, with 8 bases that match TRBD2. The CDR3 consists of 17 residues. V trimming: 4 bases; J trimming: 0 bases; junction bases outside the gene matches: 8. Per germline, CDR1 SGHNT and CDR2 YYREEE (reference sequence).

The chain joins TRBV10-2 to TRBJ2-1, with 14 bases fitting TRBD2. CDR3 length equals 14 residues. Looked up from germline, CDR1 is WSHSY and CDR2 is SAAADI. V lost 5 bases, J lost 15 bases, and 9 bases stayed unmatched. The CDR3 region is CASSRLAGGTGPFF. For the CDR3, the DNA is TGCGCCAGCAGTCGACTAGCGGGAGGGACGGGTCCGTTCTTC.

The gene calls are TRBV4-1 and TRBJ2-3, with 11 positions matching TRBD2. Germline V gene lookup returns CDR1 MGHRA and CDR2 YSYEKL. This CDR3 spans 16 amino acids. V shed 8 bases and J 4 bases; nucleotides not matched to a gene: 11. CDR3 nucleotide sequence: TGCGCCAGCCGCACTGACCTAGCGGGAGGTTCAGATACGCAGTATTTT. It encodes CASRTDLAGGSDTQYF.

This chain joins TRBV4-1 and TRBJ1-5, with TRBD1 matching 7 bases. The CDR3 covers 15 residues. V lost 0 bases, J lost 8 bases, and 7 bases stayed unmatched. Germline CDR1 is MGHRA and CDR2 is YSYEKL. Here the CDR3 reads CASSQDLTGTEPQHF. The DNA for the CDR3 is TGCGCCAGCAGCCAAGATCTGACAGGGACGGAGCCCCAGCATTTT.

This rearrangement joins TRBV6-1 to TRBJ2-1; D is perhaps TRBD1 (5 bases). Trimming stripped 2 bases from V and 13 bases from J, with 6 bases between. The CDR3 length is 10 residues. Germline V gene data show CDR1 as MNHNS and CDR2 as SASEGT. DNA of the CDR3: TGTGCCAGCAGTGAATGGGGCCAGTTCTTC. Translated: CASSEWGQFF.

The chain uses TRBV4-1 and TRBJ2-6; tentatively, D is TRBD1 (6 bases). V shed 2 bases and J shed 0 bases, with 14 bases lying between them. This CDR3 region has 18 residues. Germline CDR1 reads MGHRA; CDR2 reads YSYEKL. The CDR3 is CASSQPWQGTSGANVLTF. The CDR3 region has the DNA TGCGCCAGCAGCCAACCTTGGCAGGGGACCTCTGGGGCCAACGTCCTGACTTTC.

The V gene is TRBV12-5, the J gene TRBJ2-7, with D possibly TRBD1 on 6 matching bases. Germline CDR1 reads LGHNT; CDR2 reads FRNRAP. The V gene lost 5 bases and the J gene lost 1 base, with 21 bases spanning the gap. This CDR3 is built from 17 residues. The CDR3 DNA is TGTGCTAGTGGTGGCCACTTGACAGGTGGACCATCCTACGAGCAGTACTTC. It yields the protein CASGGHLTGGPSYEQYF. The complete variable domain, with remaining parts taken from reference TRBV12-5 and TRBJ2-7, reads DARVTQTPRHKVTEMGQEVTMRCQPILGHNTVFWYRQTMMQGLELLAYFRNRAPLDDSGMPKDRFSAEMPDATLATLKIQPSEPRDSAVYFCASGGHLTGGPSYEQYFGPGTRLTVT.

J is TRBJ2-4 and V is TRBV6-5; 7 positions agree with TRBD2. Losses at the gene ends were 4 bases for V and 5 bases for J; bases not matched to a gene: 5. The length of the CDR3 is 14 residues. CDR1 and CDR2 (germline): MNHEY, SVGAGI. The CDR3 DNA follows: TGTGCCAGCAGTTGGACTAGGTCCGAAAACATTCAGTACTTC. Its translation: CASSWTRSENIQYF.

The rearrangement uses TRBV11-2 and TRBJ1-4, with 8 bases that match TRBD1. Trimming at V came to 0 bases and at J to 7 bases, leaving 4 bases not matched to a gene. The CDR3 extends over 15 amino acids. CDR1 is SGHAT, CDR2 FQNNGV, per germline. CDR3 in amino acids: CASSLEDRVGEKLFF. DNA for the CDR3: TGTGCCAGCAGCTTAGAGGACAGGGTGGGTGAAAAACTGTTTTTT.

This clone has more than one count but fewer than ten. This specimen includes other DNA sequences encoding the same CDR3. V and J are TRBV10-3 and TRBJ2-7; D is perhaps TRBD1 (5 bases). Between the trimmed V and J ends, which lost 3 bases and 3 bases, there was a span of 6 bases. CDR3 length: 12 residues. CDR1 and CDR2 from the germline V gene are ENHRY and SYGVKD. CDR3 region: CAISEDSYEQYF. In DNA, the CDR3 is TGTGCCATCAGTGAAGACAGCTACGAGCAGTACTTC.

Here the CDR3 reads CASSVGQGVNEQYF. The DNA of the CDR3 is TGTGCCAGCAGTGTTGGACAGGGGGTAAACGAGCAGTACTTC. The chain is built from TRBV6-1 and TRBJ2-7; 10 nucleotides agree with TRBD1. After removal of 4 bases from V and 5 bases from J, the junction contained 5 bases not matched to a gene. Germline V gives CDR1 MNHNS, CDR2 SASEGT. The CDR3 length is 14 residues.

J is TRBJ1-6 and V is TRBV6-5; D is unclear. The CDR3 has 12 amino acids. The germline CDR1 and CDR2 sequences are MNHEY and SVGAGI. The V and J ends lost 5 bases and 10 bases respectively, with 9 bases between them. The CDR3 nucleotides are TGTGCCAGCAGTCATAGAGGGTCACCCCTCCACTTT. Translated, it gives CASSHRGSPLHF.

The chain is built from TRBV6-6 and TRBJ1-2; D call uncertain. V lost 2 bases and J 6 bases, leaving 7 bases between the germline ends. The CDR3 contains 12 residues. Germline V gene lookup returns CDR1 MNHNY and CDR2 SVGAGI (reference sequence). The CDR3 protein is CASSYPRDGYTF. CDR3 DNA: TGTGCCAGCAGTTACCCGCGGGATGGCTACACCTTC.

The V and J genes are TRBV10-3 and TRBJ2-3; 14 nucleotides agree with TRBD2. The CDR3 extends over 16 amino acids. V shed 6 bases, J shed 2 bases, and the junction held 4 bases outside the gene matches. CDR1 ENHRY and CDR2 SYGVKD come from the germline V gene. The chain's CDR3 is CAIRRTSGGTTDTQYF. The CDR3 nucleotides are TGTGCCATCAGGAGGACTAGCGGGGGGACCACAGATACGCAGTATTTT.

This clone was counted a few times. This rearrangement joins TRBV15 to TRBJ2-1, with TRBD1 matching over 7 bases. Germline CDR1 and CDR2: LNHNV and YYDKDF (reference sequence). V was clipped by 3 bases and J by 8 bases; unmatched bases: 10. This CDR3 spans 15 amino acids. CDR3 loop: CATSRATGYEDEQFF. CDR3 nucleotides: TGTGCCACCAGCAGGGCGACAGGGTATGAGGATGAGCAGTTCTTC.

This clone was seen just once. The genes are TRBV13 and TRBJ1-1; no reliable D call. The length of the CDR3 is 13 residues. Between the trimmed V and J ends, which lost 1 base and 0 bases, there was a span of 3 bases. CDR1 PRHDT and CDR2 FYEKMQ come from the germline V gene (reference sequence). As DNA, the CDR3 is TGTGCCAGCAGCTTAGCTGTGAACACTGAAGCTTTCTTT. It codes for CASSLAVNTEAFF.

The chain links TRBV7-9 to TRBJ2-7; no clear D gene. The ends were cut back, 3 bases at V and 0 bases at J, with 6 bases in the middle. The CDR3 has 13 residues. Germline loops: CDR1 SEHNR, CDR2 FQNEAQ (reference sequence). Here the CDR3 DNA reads TGTGCCAGCAGCTTTATCCCCTCCTACGAGCAGTACTTC. Translation: CASSFIPSYEQYF. The full variable domain, rest sourced from reference TRBV7-9 and TRBJ2-7, is DTGVSQNPRHKITKRGQNVTFRCDPISEHNRLYWYRQTLGQGPEFLTYFQNEAQLEKSRLLSDRFSAERPKGSFSTLEIQRTEQGDSAMYLCASSFIPSYEQYFGPGTRLTVT.

V usage is TRBV5-6 and J usage is TRBJ1-1; 12 nucleotides line up with TRBD1. Germline CDR1 and CDR2: SGHDT and YYEEEE. V was pared by 3 bases and J by 3 bases, with 3 bases of the junction left unmatched. The CDR3 runs 15 residues. The CDR3 region has the DNA TGTGCCAGCAGCTGGGGGGACAGGGGGCACACTGAAGCTTTCTTT. Residues: CASSWGDRGHTEAFF.

V usage is TRBV7-2 and J usage is TRBJ2-4, with TRBD2 matching over 9 bases. The germline gives CDR1 SGHTA, CDR2 FQGNSA. The CDR3 totals 16 residues. Germline trimming cut 0 bases from V and 6 bases from J; bases unmatched to any gene: 6. CDR3 residues: CASSLAGGRAGNIQYF. As DNA, the CDR3 is TGTGCCAGCAGCTTAGCGGGCGGGAGGGCCGGAAACATTCAGTACTTC.

The chain links TRBV27 to TRBJ2-1, with 14 positions matching TRBD2. Germline assignment: CDR1 MNHEY and CDR2 SMNVEV (reference sequence). V trimming: 6 bases; J trimming: 8 bases; junction bases outside the gene matches: 6. The CDR3 loop spans 15 amino acids. The CDR3 bases are TGTGCCAGCAGCCCGACTAGCGGGAGGGTTGATGAGCAGTTCTTC. Translation gives CASSPTSGRVDEQFF.

The rearrangement uses TRBV19 and TRBJ1-1; D unresolved. The germline V and J ends were trimmed by 5 bases and 0 bases, with 22 bases remaining between them. The CDR3 runs to 18 residues. Germline assignment: CDR1 LNHDA and CDR2 SQIVND (reference sequence). CDR3 in DNA: TGTGCCAGTAGTGGGTCCAGAGGTAGCGGCAGAATGAACACTGAAGCTTTCTTT. This translates into CASSGSRGSGRMNTEAFF.

The chain couples TRBV5-5 to TRBJ2-7; D ambiguous. Germline V lookup: CDR1 SGHKS, CDR2 YYEKEE (reference sequence). The CDR3 consists of 13 residues. V was clipped by 1 base and J by 0 bases, with 5 bases between them. CDR3 bases: TGTGCCAGCAGCTTGAGCACCTCCTACGAGCAGTACTTC. Its protein is CASSLSTSYEQYF. The full variable domain, in which reference TRBV5-5 and TRBJ2-7 provide the parts outside the CDR3, is DAGVTQSPTHLIKTRGQQVTLRCSPISGHKSVSWYQQVLGQGPQFIFQYYEKEERGRGNFPDRFSARQFPNYSSELNVNALLLGDSALYLCASSLSTSYEQYFGPGTRLTVT.

The chain has TRBV6-1 and TRBJ1-5; D is possibly TRBD1 (5 bases). Germline values: CDR1 MNHNS, CDR2 SASEGT. V was trimmed by 7 bases and J by 3 bases, leaving 13 bases between them. CDR3 length: 14 amino acids. The CDR3 bases are TGTGCCAGCAATCAGGGACTTCTCAATCAGCCCCAGCATTTT. It codes for CASNQGLLNQPQHF.

This chain uses TRBV9 with TRBJ2-1; 10 bases align to TRBD2. The CDR3 runs 16 residues. After removal of 0 bases from V and 3 bases from J, the junction contained 3 bases not matched to a gene. CDR1 is SGDLS and CDR2 is YYNGEE in the germline V gene. This CDR3 is CASSVEVAGGYNEQFF. The CDR3 DNA reads TGTGCCAGCAGCGTAGAGGTAGCGGGAGGCTACAATGAGCAGTTCTTC. Together with reference TRBV9 and TRBJ2-1, the CDR3 gives the full variable domain: DSGVTQTPKHLITATGQRVTLRCSPRSGDLSVYWYQQSLDQGLQFLIQYYNGEERAKGNILERFSAQQFPDLHSELNLSSLELGDSALYFCASSVEVAGGYNEQFFGPGTRLTVL.

In this sample, this clone turned up a few times. The V and J genes are TRBV27 and TRBJ1-5; D not resolved. The CDR3 consists of 14 residues. From germline, CDR1 is MNHEY and CDR2 SMNVEV (reference sequence). Trimming took off 2 bases at V and 0 bases at J, with 5 bases between the two ends. The CDR3 sequence is CASSLEASNQPQHF. CDR3 nucleotides: TGTGCCAGCAGTTTAGAGGCTAGCAATCAGCCCCAGCATTTT.

The J gene is TRBJ2-7, the V gene TRBV6-1; possibly TRBD2 for D (5 bases). Per germline, CDR1 MNHNS and CDR2 SASEGT. This CDR3 contains 14 residues. The V gene lost 6 bases and the J gene lost 3 bases, with 15 bases spanning the gap. CDR3 sequence reads: CASSIDLGVYEQYF. DNA of the CDR3: TGTGCCAGCAGCATAGATCTGGGAGTCTACGAGCAGTACTTC.

This chain links TRBV4-2 with TRBJ2-2; 11 bases line up with TRBD2. V lost 6 bases to trimming and J lost 7 bases; unmatched junction nucleotides: 10. Germline assignment: CDR1 LGHNA and CDR2 YNFKEQ. CDR3 length: 16 residues. CDR3 region: CASRNLAGGPSGELFF. CDR3 bases: TGTGCCAGCAGAAACTTAGCGGGAGGGCCGAGCGGGGAGCTGTTTTTT.